This T cell receptor (beta chain) was sequenced in a study of blood T cell repertoires in COVID-19. Study context: T cells, B-cell-depleted T cells, or PBMCs provided the cDNA or gDNA that served as material.

The study recruited people aged roughly 18 to 95 years across about two dozen US areas. Cohorts were determined from participant-reported clinical history. CDR3 length equals 13 residues. Trimming took off 6 bases at V and 4 bases at J, with 13 bases between the two ends. As processed by the authors: Nucleated cell number was recorded as an estimate derived from reference gene primer amplification. Profiled with immunoSEQ multiplex PCR; TCRdb holds only in-frame clones, not every one. V, J and clone size derive from that table, while D and trimming were established from the DNA sequence. The data contain approximately 210,000 clones, approximately 80% of them singletons.

The TCR originated in a man under 40 with acute COVID-19. The chain links TRBV12-3 or TRBV12-4 to TRBJ2-7, with D perhaps matching TRBD1 (6 bases). The sequenced material came from PBMCs or T cells enriched from blood (not recorded which). CDR3 DNA sequence: TGTGCCAGCAGCCGGGACATAACGTACGAGCAGTACTTC. Residues: CASSRDITYEQYF.